This TCR beta chain was retrieved from a study of shared clonotypes between healthy human individuals. Study results and caveats: Only blood was sampled; tissue repertoires likely differ.

Data came from immunoSEQ multiplex PCR; TCRdb stores just in-frame clones and leaves some out. Of some 2 million clones listed, less than 95% are singletons. The naive CD8 population came from CD45RO-negative cells selected for CCR7, without terminally differentiated effector memory CD45RA+ cells. The V gene end was trimmed by 5 bases and the J gene end by 8 bases; junction bases not matched to a gene: 6. Germline V gives CDR1 SGHAT, CDR2 FQNNGV. This CDR3 has 16 residues. Worth noting for this clone: Its antigen is still unknown.

The sequenced material came from naive CD8+ T cells sorted from blood. V gene TRBV11-2 combines with J gene TRBJ2-1; TRBD2 aligns across 16 bases. This receptor was taken from a man aged 18 to 30 in good health. In nucleotides, the CDR3 is TGTGCCAGCAGCCAGGGACTAGCGGGAGGGAGGGATGAGCAGTTCTTC. Its protein is CASSQGLAGGRDEQFF.